One sample yielded the 26 T cell receptor beta chains listed below, sequenced in a study of Tregs in tolerant kidney transplant recipients. Here immunoSEQ multiplex PCR was the method, and the copy in TCRdb shows in-frame clones only, minus some. The table includes roughly 86,000 clones, 93% detected once. The nonmyeloablative bone marrow transplants came from related graft donors, with transient mixed chimerism. The sample was CD4+ T cells from blood (PBMCs), taken 12 months after the transplant. The receptors shown here come from a human patient who received a combined kidney and bone marrow transplant. Among the T cells, some may be from the graft donor.

This clone appeared a single time. The chain is built from TRBV18 and TRBJ2-7; 9 bases fit TRBD2. J lost 2 bases, V lost 3 bases, and 5 bases had no gene match. The V gene's germline CDR1 is KGHSH and CDR2 LQKENI. The CDR3 covers 15 residues. Written as DNA, the CDR3 is TGTGCCAGCTCACCGACTAGCGGACTACCCTACGAGCAGTACTTC. Amino acid sequence: CASSPTSGLPYEQYF.

CDR3 sequence reads: CASSLSGGLNNSPLHF. The DNA for the CDR3 is TGCGCCAGCAGCTTGTCCGGGGGGCTGAATAATTCACCCCTCCACTTT. The V call is TRBV5-1, the J call TRBJ1-6, with D tentatively TRBD1 (6 bases). The CDR3 sequence is 16 residues long. Trimming stripped 1 base from V and 5 bases from J, with 13 bases between. Germline V gene data show CDR1 as SGHRS and CDR2 as YFSETQ.

This chain connects TRBV5-1 to TRBJ2-7; 11 positions agree with TRBD2. V trimming: 1 base; J trimming: 6 bases; junction bases outside the gene matches: 12. Germline loops: CDR1 SGHRS, CDR2 YFSETQ. This CDR3 is 17 amino acids long. The CDR3 coding sequence is TGCGCCAGCAGCTTGAATACACTAGCGGGAGTTAACATCGAGCAGTACTTC. It yields the protein CASSLNTLAGVNIEQYF.

CDR3 amino acids: CASSQDPGQGFNEQFF. The CDR3 nucleotides are TGCGCCAGCAGCCAAGATCCGGGACAGGGGTTTAATGAGCAGTTCTTC. The gene calls are TRBV4-1 and TRBJ2-1; 10 bases agree with TRBD1. The CDR3 extends over 16 amino acids. The ends lost 0 bases at V and 7 bases at J; junction bases unmatched: 6. Germline CDR1 and CDR2: MGHRA and YSYEKL.

The chain employs TRBV5-1 and TRBJ1-1, with D possibly being TRBD1 (5 bases). This CDR3 has 16 amino acids. The ends were cut back, 0 bases at V and 6 bases at J, with 18 bases in the middle. Germline CDR1 is SGHRS and CDR2 is YFSETQ. CDR3 bases: TGCGCCAGCAGCTTGGAGGTTGGTGGGGGGAATCCTGAAGCTTTCTTT. This encodes CASSLEVGGGNPEAFF.

For this clone: The junction shows a germline mismatch at one end, possibly a read error. Additional DNA sequences in this sample encode the identical CDR3. The chain joins TRBV6-1 to TRBJ1-6; 10 bases align to TRBD1. Germline V lookup: CDR1 MNHNS, CDR2 SASEGT. This CDR3 comprises 14 residues. The CDR3 protein is CASSEGQGNSPLHF. The CDR3 nucleotides are TGTGCCAGCAGTGAGGGACAGGGGAATTCCCCCCTCCACTTT.

The chain combines TRBV4-2 with TRBJ2-5; 9 positions agree with TRBD2. The V and J ends lost 4 bases and 2 bases, in that order; junction bases with no gene match: 8. The length of the CDR3 is 16 residues. The germline gives CDR1 LGHNA, CDR2 YNFKEQ. The CDR3 sequence: CASSPGSSGVQETQYF. CDR3 coding DNA: TGTGCCAGCAGCCCTGGGTCTAGCGGGGTACAAGAGACCCAGTACTTC.

The rearrangement uses TRBV9 and TRBJ2-1; 7 nucleotides line up with TRBD2. Germline lookup yields CDR1 SGDLS and CDR2 YYNGEE. Trimming cost V 5 bases and J 0 bases; bases outside gene matches: 8. The CDR3 has 16 amino acids. The DNA for the CDR3 is TGTGCCAGCAGGGCCGTCGGGGGGAGCTCCTACAATGAGCAGTTCTTC. This gives the protein CASRAVGGSSYNEQFF.

This chain links TRBV28 with TRBJ2-5, with TRBD1 matching 9 bases. Germline V lookup: CDR1 MDHEN, CDR2 SYDVKM. The CDR3 extends over 15 amino acids. The V and J ends lost 3 bases and 4 bases, in that order; junction bases with no gene match: 6. This CDR3 reads CASSFLTGGGETQYF. As DNA, the CDR3 is TGTGCCAGCAGTTTTCTCACAGGGGGCGGAGAGACCCAGTACTTC.

Concerning this clone: Additional DNA sequences in this sample encode the identical CDR3. This chain links TRBV5-1 with TRBJ1-2, with a tentative D call TRBD1 (5 bases). V was shortened by 3 bases and J by 0 bases, with 12 bases between the two germline ends. CDR3 length: 15 residues. CDR1 SGHRS and CDR2 YFSETQ come from the germline V gene. For the CDR3, the DNA is TGCGCCAGCAGCTATAGAGACAGAACTAACTATGGCTACACCTTC. This gives the protein CASSYRDRTNYGYTF. The full variable domain, with the rest looked up from reference TRBV5-1 and TRBJ1-2, is KAGVTQTPRYLIKTRGQQVTLSCSPISGHRSVSWYQQTPGQGLQFLFEYFSETQRNKGNFPGRFSGRQFSNSRSEMNVSTLELGDSALYLCASSYRDRTNYGYTFGSGTRLTVV.

The CDR3 spells CASSLVKGLAGYTDTQYF. The CDR3 nucleotides are TGTGCCAGCAGCTTAGTCAAAGGACTAGCGGGTTACACAGATACGCAGTATTTT. The J gene is TRBJ2-3, the V gene TRBV7-6, with 11 bases lining up with TRBD2. V trimming: 1 base; J trimming: 2 bases; junction bases outside the gene matches: 8. This CDR3 region has 18 residues. In germline, CDR1 is SGHVS, CDR2 FNYEAQ.

This chain joins TRBV18 and TRBJ2-7; 10 bases are a match to TRBD2. Germline V gene data show CDR1 as KGHSH and CDR2 as LQKENI. This CDR3 has 15 amino acids. With V trimmed by 1 base and J by 7 bases, 7 bases remained unmatched. CDR3 amino acids: CASSPLTPAGGEQYF. The CDR3 nucleotides read TGTGCCAGCTCACCACTTACGCCAGCGGGAGGGGAGCAGTACTTC.

The chain uses TRBV10-3 and TRBJ2-7, with D perhaps matching TRBD1 (6 bases). The ends were cut back, 11 bases at V and 0 bases at J, with 17 bases in the middle. The CDR3 has 14 amino acids. From germline, CDR1 is ENHRY and CDR2 SYGVKD. The CDR3 DNA follows: TGTGCCTCGCGACAGGCCCTCCTCTCCTACGAGCAGTACTTC. Encoded protein: CASRQALLSYEQYF.

This chain uses TRBV4-2 with TRBJ2-4; the D gene is possibly TRBD1 (7 bases). V lost 3 bases and J 3 bases, leaving 15 bases between the germline ends. The germline V gene has CDR1 LGHNA and CDR2 YNFKEQ. The CDR3 covers 16 residues. The chain's CDR3 is CASSHGQGGGKNIQYF. The CDR3 DNA reads as TGTGCCAGCAGCCACGGTCAGGGGGGCGGCAAAAACATTCAGTACTTC.

This rearrangement joins TRBV7-6 to TRBJ2-7; 13 positions match TRBD2. Germline lookup yields CDR1 SGHVS and CDR2 FNYEAQ. With 5 bases clipped from V and 1 base from J, the junction kept 17 bases outside the gene matches. The CDR3 runs to 20 residues. The CDR3 loop is CASSPRGPLAGGGISYEQYF. CDR3 sequence (DNA): TGTGCCAGCAGCCCCAGAGGACCACTAGCGGGAGGGGGTATATCCTACGAGCAGTACTTC.

This chain connects TRBV7-9 to TRBJ2-7, with 7 bases aligning to TRBD1. The CDR3 is made up of 13 amino acids. V shed 2 bases, J shed 2 bases, and the junction held 0 bases outside the gene matches. CDR1 and CDR2 from the germline V gene are SEHNR and FQNEAQ (reference sequence). The CDR3 nucleotides read TGTGCCAGCAGCTTAAGGGGGCCCTACGAGCAGTACTTC. Amino acid sequence: CASSLRGPYEQYF.

The rearrangement uses TRBV18 and TRBJ2-7, with 7 bases identical to TRBD1. This CDR3 comprises 14 residues. Germline V gene lookup returns CDR1 KGHSH and CDR2 LQKENI. With V trimmed by 6 bases and J by 5 bases, 10 bases remained unmatched. CDR3 sequence (DNA): TGTGCCAGCTCCCGGAACAGGGGTGCCCACGAGCAGTACTTC. It encodes CASSRNRGAHEQYF.

The J gene is TRBJ1-2, the V gene TRBV28, with TRBD1 identical over 9 bases. Trimming at V came to 6 bases and at J to 2 bases, leaving 7 bases not matched to a gene. The CDR3 runs to 15 residues. Germline-derived CDR1 and CDR2 are MDHEN and SYDVKM. CDR3 in amino acids: CASSPPGTGNYGYTF. CDR3 bases: TGTGCCAGCAGCCCCCCCGGGACAGGGAACTATGGCTACACCTTC.

The chain has TRBV25-1 and TRBJ1-1; D ambiguous. The CDR3 length is 14 residues. The ends were cut back, 5 bases at V and 2 bases at J, with 12 bases in the middle. Germline CDR1 is MGHDK and CDR2 is SYGVNS. In nucleotides, the CDR3 is TGTGCCAGCAGTATTAGCCTAGGAAACACTGAAGCTTTCTTT. As protein: CASSISLGNTEAFF.

This clone is a singleton in its sample. The rearrangement links TRBV4-3 to TRBJ2-3; TRBD2 aligns across 10 bases. The trim removed 4 bases at V and 3 bases at J, leaving 10 bases unmatched. This CDR3 comprises 17 residues. Germline V gives CDR1 LGHNA, CDR2 YSLEER. CDR3 coding DNA: TGCGCCAGCAGCCCCCGAAGAGCTAGCGGGGGTACAGATACGCAGTATTTT. This encodes CASSPRRASGGTDTQYF.

This chain uses TRBV12-5 with TRBJ2-1; 7 bases align to TRBD1. Germline CDR1 is LGHNT and CDR2 is FRNRAP. The CDR3 is made up of 15 amino acids. Trimming cost V 6 bases and J 4 bases; bases outside gene matches: 9. The CDR3 protein is CASGYRDSAYNEQFF. The CDR3, as DNA: TGTGCTAGTGGATACCGGGACAGTGCATACAATGAGCAGTTCTTC.

The chain couples TRBV6-5 to TRBJ2-5, with 9 nucleotides matching TRBD1. In germline, CDR1 is MNHEY, CDR2 SVGAGI. The trim removed 7 bases at V and 5 bases at J, leaving 11 bases unmatched. This CDR3 region has 15 residues. CDR3: CASKGWDRARETQYF. The CDR3 DNA reads TGTGCCAGCAAGGGATGGGACAGGGCGCGGGAGACCCAGTACTTC.

The genes are TRBV27 and TRBJ2-7; possible D gene TRBD1, 5 bases. The V end was cut by 2 bases, the J end by 2 bases, with 13 bases between. Germline loops: CDR1 MNHEY, CDR2 SMNVEV (reference sequence). The CDR3 consists of 15 residues. DNA of the CDR3: TGTGCCAGCAGTTTACGGCAGGGTAGGGCCTACGAGCAGTACTTC. Protein product: CASSLRQGRAYEQYF.

This chain connects TRBV27 to TRBJ2-5; possible D gene TRBD1, 5 bases. The germline gives CDR1 MNHEY, CDR2 SMNVEV (reference sequence). The CDR3 runs 14 residues. V was shortened by 0 bases and J by 11 bases, with 16 bases between the two germline ends. The CDR3 DNA reads TGTGCCAGCAGTTTATCGACAGATTGGAACTTGCAGTACTTC. Its translation: CASSLSTDWNLQYF.

The chain employs TRBV11-3 and TRBJ2-7; 7 bases fit TRBD2. CDR3 length equals 15 residues. CDR1 is SGHNT and CDR2 is YENEEA in the germline V gene. J gave up 7 bases and V 2 bases, and 11 bases lay outside the gene matches. The CDR3: CASSLYGGTGGEQYF. CDR3 bases: TGTGCCAGCAGCTTATACGGCGGGACCGGGGGGGAGCAGTACTTC.

The chain couples TRBV5-4 to TRBJ2-5, with a tentative D call TRBD2 (5 bases). CDR1 and CDR2 from the germline V gene are SGHNT and YYREEE (reference sequence). The CDR3 spans 15 residues. V was cut by 4 bases and J by 3 bases, with 16 bases left in between. CDR3 nucleotide sequence: TGTGCCAGCAGCCCTCTCCCCGGGGAGAAAGAGACCCAGTACTTC. Translating it yields CASSPLPGEKETQYF.